This T cell receptor (beta chain) is drawn from a study of control samples from healthy donors and cancer patients. Worth noting for this clone: The same CDR3 arises from other DNA sequences in this sample as well.

The assay was immunoSEQ multiplex PCR, and TCRdb's table has in-frame clones only and misses some. The sample has around 120,000 clones; over 90% are singletons. V was trimmed by 9 bases and J by 2 bases, leaving 13 bases between them. The CDR3 has 13 residues. Germline V lookup: CDR1 LNHDA, CDR2 SQIVND (reference sequence). The J gene is TRBJ1-1, the V gene TRBV19; weak D call: TRBD1 (5 bases). The source of this sequence is a man aged 30 to 39 in good health. The specimen was blood. CDR3: CASKHRGNTEAFF. CDR3 sequence (DNA): TGTGCCAGCAAACATAGGGGAAACACTGAAGCTTTCTTT. Supplemented by reference TRBV19 and TRBJ1-1, the full variable domain reads DGGITQSPKYLFRKEGQNVTLSCEQNLNHDAMYWYRQDPGQGLRLIYYSQIVNDFQKGDIAEGYSVSREKKESFPLTVTSAQKNPTAFYLCASKHRGNTEAFFGQGTRLTVV.